This T cell receptor beta chain was obtained from a study of blood T cell repertoires in COVID-19. The CDR3 totals 14 residues. Germline V CDR1 and CDR2: MNHEY, SVGAGI. J was trimmed by 6 bases and V by 5 bases; bases with no gene match: 6. The data were produced by immunoSEQ multiplex PCR, yet TCRdb's version contains in-frame clones alone and is incomplete. There are approximately 53,000 clones in the sample; approximately 78% occur only once, and under 6% lies in the top ten. This receptor was obtained from a woman aged 45-65 years with acute COVID-19. The chain combines TRBV6-5 with TRBJ1-4; 7 nucleotides line up with TRBD1. The specimen was PBMCs or T cells enriched from blood (not recorded which). The CDR3: CASSRQGPYEKLFF. The CDR3 nucleotides read TGTGCCAGCAGTCGACAGGGACCTTATGAAAAACTGTTTTTT.